This T cell receptor (beta chain) was documented in a study of type 1 and type 2 diabetes patients. Trimming shortened V by 7 bases and J by 6 bases, and 30 bases separated the two germline ends. Germline V gene data show CDR1 as MDHEN and CDR2 as SYDVKM. The CDR3 runs to 19 residues. The PCR template was genomic DNA. A primer set of 30 forward and 13 reverse primers amplified the CDR3. TCRdb reprocessed the multiplex PCR reads via MiXCR and lists one record per CDR3 protein. The sample lists 250,000 or so distinct CDR3 sequences; around 47% were seen once. The gene calls are TRBV28 and TRBJ1-4, with D unresolved. This clonotype was sampled from a man aged 18 to 30 with type 2 diabetes. Sequencing input: peripheral blood mononuclear cells (PBMCs). Here the CDR3 reads CASNDAAPLPSVFDEKLFF. The CDR3 DNA reads as TGTGCCAGCAACGACGCCGCCCCACTCCCGTCTGTATTTGATGAAAAACTGTTTTTT. Full variable domain (rest looked up from reference TRBV28 and TRBJ1-4): DVKVTQSSRYLVKRTGEKVFLECVQDMDHENMFWYRQDPGLGLRLIYFSYDVKMKEKGDIPEGYSVSREKKERFSLILESASTNQTSMYLCASNDAAPLPSVFDEKLFFGSGTQLSVL.